These T cell receptor beta chains were read from a single sample in a study of response to subunit inactivated influenza vaccine. TCRdb re-analysed the RT-PCR reads in MiXCR, keeping a single row per CDR3 protein. The table lists almost 250,000 distinct CDR3 sequences, 12% of them singletons, with roughly 7.7% in the top ten. The sequences come from non-naive T cells sorted from PBMCs, collected roughly 15 days before vaccination. The source is a man aged 45 to 65 who received an inactivated influenza vaccine. Both conserved end residues are part of each CDR3. A D gene is named only where the DNA matches it firmly. Clone size, where shown, is once, few, many, or a class for clones that have expanded.

J gene	V gene	D gene	clone size	CDR3 DNA	CDR3 protein
TRBJ1-1	TRBV15	TRBD1	few	TGTGCCACCAGCAGCGGGGACAGGGCCGGATCTGAAGCTTTCTTT	CATSSGDRAGSEAFF
TRBJ2-5	TRBV10-3	NA	many	TGTGCCATCAGTGAGCCCGGGACATCAAAGACCCAGTACTTC	CAISEPGTSKTQYF
TRBJ1-6	TRBV27	NA	few	TGTGCCAGCAGGGCAGGACAGCCCGGGCCCCTCCACTTT	CASRAGQPGPLHF
TRBJ1-6	TRBV6-1	NA	few	TGTGCCAGCAGAGGCAGGGGTATGGAAAATTCACCCCTCCACTTT	CASRGRGMENSPLHF
TRBJ2-3	TRBV6-1	NA	NA	TGTGCCAGCAGTGGCGACCCTGGAAATACGCAGTATTTT	CASSGDPGNTQYF
TRBJ2-3	TRBV20-1	TRBD2	NA	TGCAGTGCTCCGACCTGGGTTGCGGGGGAGAGTACAGATACGCAGTATTTT	CSAPTWVAGESTDTQYF
TRBJ2-2	TRBV9	TRBD2	few	TGTGCCAGCAGCTCCCTAGCGGGGGGGAACACCGGGGAGCTGTTTTTT	CASSSLAGGNTGELFF
TRBJ2-7	TRBV28	NA	NA	TGTGCCAGCAGTTTGACCCGACAGTCCTACGAGCAGTACTTC	CASSLTRQSYEQYF
TRBJ2-5	TRBV10-3	NA	many	TGTGCCATCAGTGGAAGTGGCGAGACCCAGTACTTC	CAISGSGETQYF
TRBJ2-1	TRBV20-1	TRBD2	NA	TGCAGTGCTAGAGATCCAGGCGGGAGGCCCTCTGAGCAGTTCTTC	CSARDPGGRPSEQFF
TRBJ2-4	TRBV4-2	NA	many	TGTGCCAGCAGCCAAGATCTGCTTCTGACCAAAAACATTCAGTACTTC	CASSQDLLLTKNIQYF
TRBJ2-7	TRBV3-1	TRBD2	few	TGTGCCAGCAGCCCAAGACTAGCGTCACTCCACGAGCAGTACTTC	CASSPRLASLHEQYF
TRBJ2-2	TRBV3-1	NA	many	TGTGCCAGCAGTTTAAGGGCTAGTGAACAGACCGGGGAGCTGTTTTTT	CASSLRASEQTGELFF
TRBJ2-5	TRBV20-1	NA	few	TGCAGTGCTAGAGATCTGAGGAATTATGAAGAGACCCAGTACTTC	CSARDLRNYEETQYF
TRBJ2-7	TRBV20-1	NA	many	TGCAGTGCCACCCTTCCCCGAGTCGACGAGCAGTACTTC	CSATLPRVDEQYF
TRBJ2-1	TRBV12-3/TRBV12-4	TRBD2	few	TGTGCCAGCAGTTTACTCGCGGGGGGGCTCGGGGAGCAGTTCTTC	CASSLLAGGLGEQFF
TRBJ2-3	TRBV3-1	NA	NA	TGTGCCAGCAGCCGTTTAGGTTCAGATACGCAGTATTTT	CASSRLGSDTQYF
TRBJ2-3	TRBV5-1	NA	many	TGCGCCAGCAGCTTGGATGGGGGGGCAAGTCATACGCAGTATTTT	CASSLDGGASHTQYF
TRBJ1-5	TRBV4-3	TRBD1	many	TGCGCCAGCAGCCAGTACAGGGGTAGCGGTCAGCCCCAGCATTTT	CASSQYRGSGQPQHF
TRBJ2-1	TRBV19	NA	NA	TGTGCCAGTAGTATAGCGGGGGCTTACAATGAGCAGTTCTTC	CASSIAGAYNEQFF
TRBJ2-1	TRBV2	NA	medium-sized	TGTGCCAGCAGTGGGACTACTTTATACAATGAGCAGTTCTTC	CASSGTTLYNEQFF
TRBJ1-4	TRBV19	NA	NA	TGTGCCAGTAGTCCCGGACAAAACTCGGGTAATGAAAAACTGTTTTTT	CASSPGQNSGNEKLFF
TRBJ2-7	TRBV5-1	NA	many	TGCGCCAGCAGCTTAGGGGACTTCTACGAGCAGTACTTC	CASSLGDFYEQYF
TRBJ2-5	TRBV28	NA	few	TGTGCCAGCAGTTTTCAGGGTTGGGACGAGACCCAGTACTTC	CASSFQGWDETQYF
TRBJ2-2	TRBV3-1	TRBD1	NA	TGTGCCAGCAGCCCAGTGGCAGGGGGTGTCGGGGAGCTGTTTTTT	CASSPVAGGVGELFF
TRBJ1-6	TRBV3-1	NA	few	TGTGCCAGCAGCCCATCGAGACAGAATTCACCCCTCCACTTT	CASSPSRQNSPLHF
TRBJ2-7	TRBV5-4	NA	few	TGTGCCAGCTTCTCCCGCGCCGGAGAGCAGTACTTC	CASFSRAGEQYF